Detailed here is one TCR beta chain. What it recognizes is unknown. This record belongs to a study of shared clonotypes between healthy human individuals. Study background: The people who gave samples were two women and three men aged 18 to 49. Each donor contributed plates that comprised three CD4 naive, three CD4 memory, two CD8 naive and one CD8 memory. Study-wide results and limits: Naive subsets tended to show greater estimated richness than memory subsets.

In the naive CD8 group, cells lacked CD45RO and were positively selected for CCR7, so terminally differentiated effector memory CD45RA+ cells were left out. Using immunoSEQ multiplex PCR, the repertoire was profiled, and TCRdb retains in-frame clones only, with some absent. Here the sample spans about 1.9 million clones, 85% to 95% being singletons. This sequence originates from a man aged 18 to 30 in good health. Some clones in this sample may be carry-over from other donors' samples. The sequencing input was naive CD8+ T cells from PBMCs.

This chain's CDR3 is CASRVRQGSSYEQYF. CDR3 sequence (DNA): TGTGCCAGTAGGGTTCGGCAGGGGAGCTCCTACGAGCAGTACTTC. This chain links TRBV19 with TRBJ2-7, with D possibly TRBD1 on 6 matching bases. CDR1 and CDR2 from the germline V gene are LNHDA and SQIVND (reference sequence). The length of the CDR3 is 15 residues. Trimming pared 6 bases from V and 0 bases from J, leaving 15 bases between.